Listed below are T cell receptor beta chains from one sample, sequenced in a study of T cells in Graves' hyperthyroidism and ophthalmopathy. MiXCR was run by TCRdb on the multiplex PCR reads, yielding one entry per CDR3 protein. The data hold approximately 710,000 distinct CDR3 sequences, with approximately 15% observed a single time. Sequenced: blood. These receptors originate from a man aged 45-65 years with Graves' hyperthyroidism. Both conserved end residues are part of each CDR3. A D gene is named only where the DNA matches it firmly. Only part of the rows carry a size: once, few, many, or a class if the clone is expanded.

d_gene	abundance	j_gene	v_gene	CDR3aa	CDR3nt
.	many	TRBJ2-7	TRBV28	CASTPRGAGSYEQYF	TGTGCCAGCACCCCCAGGGGGGCTGGGTCCTACGAGCAGTACTTC
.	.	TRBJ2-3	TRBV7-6	CASSPTRLYTQYF	TGTGCCAGCAGCCCGACCCGGCTCTATACGCAGTATTTT
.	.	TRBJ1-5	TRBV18	CASSTDGFGNQPQHF	TGTGCCAGCTCCACGGACGGGTTCGGCAATCAGCCCCAGCATTTT
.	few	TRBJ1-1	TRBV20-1	CSARTGYAEAFF	TGCAGTGCTAGGACGGGCTATGCTGAAGCTTTCTTT
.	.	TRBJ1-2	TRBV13	CASSLTLYGYTF	TGTGCCAGCAGCTTAACCCTGTATGGCTACACCTTC
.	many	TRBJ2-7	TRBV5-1	CASSPYGSYEQYF	TGCGCCAGCAGCCCCTACGGCTCCTACGAGCAGTACTTC
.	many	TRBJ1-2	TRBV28	CASRTDGVYGYTF	TGTGCCAGCAGGACGGACGGGGTCTATGGCTACACCTTC
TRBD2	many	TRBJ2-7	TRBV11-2	CASTPGLANSYEQYF	TGTGCCAGCACCCCGGGACTAGCGAACTCCTACGAGCAGTACTTC
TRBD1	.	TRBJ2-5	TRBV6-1	CASSEPGTGKGTQYF	TGTGCCAGCAGTGAGCCCGGGACAGGGAAGGGGACCCAGTACTTC
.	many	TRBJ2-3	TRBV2	CASSEAARDNQRGLRTDTQYF	TGTGCCAGCAGTGAAGCAGCCAGGGACAATCAAAGGGGACTCCGCACAGATACGCAGTATTTT
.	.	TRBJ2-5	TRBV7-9	CASSLSKEETQYF	TGTGCCAGCAGCTTAAGTAAGGAGGAGACCCAGTACTTC
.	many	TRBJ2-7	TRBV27	CASRQIPGSKGSYEQYF	TGTGCCAGCAGACAAATACCGGGCTCCAAGGGTAGTTACGAGCAGTACTTC
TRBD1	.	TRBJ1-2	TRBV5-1	CASSFSMGQGNGYTF	TGCGCCAGCAGCTTCAGCATGGGACAGGGAAATGGCTACACCTTC
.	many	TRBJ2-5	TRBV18	CASSPGEETQYF	TGTGCCAGTAGTCCGGGGGAAGAGACCCAGTACTTC
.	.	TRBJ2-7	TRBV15	CATSGDTYEQYF	TGTGCCACCAGTGGGGACACCTACGAGCAGTACTTC
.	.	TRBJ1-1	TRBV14	CASSQDQRAEAFF	TGTGCCAGCAGCCAAGATCAAAGGGCTGAAGCTTTCTTT
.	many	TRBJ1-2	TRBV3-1	CASSQGGNYGYTF	TGTGCCAGCAGCCAAGGCGGGAACTATGGCTACACCTTC
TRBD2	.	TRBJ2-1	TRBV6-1	CASGSSGRVGQFF	TGTGCCAGCGGGTCTAGCGGGAGGGTAGGGCAGTTCTTC
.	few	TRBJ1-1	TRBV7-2	CASSLNGVGEAFF	TGTGCCAGCAGCTTAAACGGGGTTGGTGAAGCTTTCTTT
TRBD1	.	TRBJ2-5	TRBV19	CASSDPDREETQYF	TGTGCCAGTAGTGACCCGGACAGGGAAGAGACCCAGTACTTC
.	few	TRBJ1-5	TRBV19	CASSINWGTYQPQHF	TGTGCCAGTAGTATAAACTGGGGTACTTATCAGCCCCAGCATTTT
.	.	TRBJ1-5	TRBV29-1	CSVITVINQPQHF	TGCAGCGTTATCACGGTGATCAATCAGCCCCAGCATTTT
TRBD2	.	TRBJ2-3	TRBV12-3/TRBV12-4	CASSLRVTASGSTDTQYF	TGTGCCAGCAGTTTAAGGGTTACGGCTAGCGGGAGCACAGATACGCAGTATTTT
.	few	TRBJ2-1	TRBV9	CASSTRDRTPRGEQFF	TGTGCCAGCAGCACAAGAGACAGGACCCCGCGTGGTGAGCAGTTCTTC
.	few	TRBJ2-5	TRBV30	CAWNHLRDLQRAGPGGETQYF	TGTGCCTGGAATCACCTCAGGGATCTTCAGAGGGCCGGGCCCGGCGGGGAGACCCAGTACTTC
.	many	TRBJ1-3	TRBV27	CASSSRQATSGNTIYF	TGTGCCAGCAGTTCTAGACAGGCCACCTCTGGAAACACCATATATTTT
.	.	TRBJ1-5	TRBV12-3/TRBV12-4	CASRTGASNQPQHF	TGTGCCAGCCGCACGGGGGCCAGCAATCAGCCCCAGCATTTT
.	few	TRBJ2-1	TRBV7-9	CASSLTTGAEQFF	TGTGCCAGCAGCTTGACGACGGGGGCTGAGCAGTTCTTC
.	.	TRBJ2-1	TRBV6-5	CASSYSILSVFHEQFF	TGTGCCAGCAGTTACTCGATCCTGTCCGTGTTTCATGAGCAGTTCTTC
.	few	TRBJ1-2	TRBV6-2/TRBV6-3	CAGRLRGTALNYTF	TGTGCCGGCCGGCTACGTGGTACAGCTTTGAACTACACCTTC
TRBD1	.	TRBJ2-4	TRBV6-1	CASSQTGQNIQYF	TGTGCCAGCAGCCAGACAGGGCAAAACATTCAGTACTTC
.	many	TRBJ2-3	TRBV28	CASTTVDTQYF	TGTGCCAGCACCACCGTCGATACGCAGTATTTT
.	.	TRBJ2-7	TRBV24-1	CATSDGDRTHEQYF	TGTGCCACCAGTGATGGAGACAGGACCCACGAGCAGTACTTC
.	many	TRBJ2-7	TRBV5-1	CASSHDSTSYEQYF	TGCGCCAGCAGCCACGACAGCACCTCCTACGAGCAGTACTTC
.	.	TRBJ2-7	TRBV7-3	CASSLMGGSYEQYF	TGTGCCAGCAGCTTAATGGGCGGCTCCTACGAGCAGTACTTC
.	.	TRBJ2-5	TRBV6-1	CASSPRLGREETQYF	TGTGCCAGCAGTCCGAGACTAGGGCGGGAAGAGACCCAGTACTTC
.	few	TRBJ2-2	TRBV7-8	CASSVENTGELFF	TGTGCCAGCAGCGTAGAGAACACCGGGGAGCTGTTTTTT
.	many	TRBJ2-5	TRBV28	CASSLPGSVETQYF	TGTGCCAGCAGTTTACCAGGTTCGGTGGAGACCCAGTACTTC
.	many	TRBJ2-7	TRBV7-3	CASSLDWTRPYEQYF	TGTGCCAGCAGCTTAGACTGGACTCGACCCTACGAGCAGTACTTC
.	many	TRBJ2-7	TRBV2	CASSPMGADSYEQYF	TGTGCCAGCAGCCCAATGGGAGCGGACTCCTACGAGCAGTACTTC
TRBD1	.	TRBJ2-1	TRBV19	CAVLTGTGNNEQFF	TGTGCCGTCCTCACGGGGACAGGGAACAATGAGCAGTTCTTC
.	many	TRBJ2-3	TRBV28	CASSSVPSTDTQYF	TGTGCCAGCAGTTCCGTTCCCAGCACAGATACGCAGTATTTT
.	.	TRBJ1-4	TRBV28	CASSPDSHPPNEKLFF	TGTGCCAGCAGCCCAGACAGTCACCCTCCGAATGAAAAACTGTTTTTT
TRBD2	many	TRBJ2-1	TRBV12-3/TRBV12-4	CASLSSGTNEQFF	TGTGCCAGCCTCTCTAGCGGGACCAATGAGCAGTTCTTC
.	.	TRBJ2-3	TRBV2	CASSGGPAADTQYF	TGTGCCAGCAGTGGAGGGCCTGCCGCGGATACGCAGTATTTT
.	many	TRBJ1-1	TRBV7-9	CASSLAAKNTEAFF	TGTGCCAGCAGCTTAGCCGCAAAGAACACTGAAGCTTTCTTT
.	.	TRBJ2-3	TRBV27	CASSLSPRRTDTQYF	TGTGCCAGCAGTTTATCGCCCAGACGCACAGATACGCAGTATTTT
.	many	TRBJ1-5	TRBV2	CASSDAQPRLSNQPQHF	TGTGCCAGCAGTGATGCCCAGCCCCGTCTTAGCAATCAGCCCCAGCATTTT
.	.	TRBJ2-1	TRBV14	CASSQDPYSTQANEQFF	TGTGCCAGCAGCCAAGATCCCTACTCCACGCAGGCGAATGAGCAGTTCTTC
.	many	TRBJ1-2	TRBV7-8	CASSLAAGANYGYTF	TGTGCCAGCAGCTTAGCGGCCGGAGCTAACTATGGCTACACCTTC
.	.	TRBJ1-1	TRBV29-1	CSVGRVNTEAFF	TGCAGCGTTGGCAGGGTGAACACTGAAGCTTTCTTT
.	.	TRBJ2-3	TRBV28	CASSWAYTDTQYF	TGTGCCAGCAGTTGGGCCTACACAGATACGCAGTATTTT
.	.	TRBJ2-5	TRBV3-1	CASSHDTGIDTQYF	TGTGCCAGCAGCCATGACACCGGGATCGACACCCAGTACTTC
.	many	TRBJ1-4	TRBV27	CASSPLRGGNEKLFF	TGTGCCAGCAGTCCCCTCCGGGGGGGGAATGAAAAACTGTTTTTT
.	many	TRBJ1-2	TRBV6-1	CASVTGTEFLLGGYTF	TGTGCCAGCGTGACCGGGACGGAATTTCTCCTTGGGGGCTACACCTTC
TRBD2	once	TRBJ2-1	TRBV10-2	CAITGTSGGEQFF	TGCGCCATTACCGGGACTAGCGGGGGGGAGCAGTTCTTC
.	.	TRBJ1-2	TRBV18	CASSPESSGYGYTF	TGTGCCAGCTCACCAGAATCGTCCGGCTATGGCTACACCTTC
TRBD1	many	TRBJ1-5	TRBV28	CASSSGTGHQPQHF	TGTGCCAGCAGTTCCGGGACAGGGCATCAGCCCCAGCATTTT
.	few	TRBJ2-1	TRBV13	CASSTGTPNEQFF	TGTGCCAGCAGCACCGGGACTCCGAATGAGCAGTTCTTC
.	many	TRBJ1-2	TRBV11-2	CASSPLQGRGYGYTF	TGTGCCAGCAGCCCCCTGCAGGGGCGCGGCTATGGCTACACCTTC